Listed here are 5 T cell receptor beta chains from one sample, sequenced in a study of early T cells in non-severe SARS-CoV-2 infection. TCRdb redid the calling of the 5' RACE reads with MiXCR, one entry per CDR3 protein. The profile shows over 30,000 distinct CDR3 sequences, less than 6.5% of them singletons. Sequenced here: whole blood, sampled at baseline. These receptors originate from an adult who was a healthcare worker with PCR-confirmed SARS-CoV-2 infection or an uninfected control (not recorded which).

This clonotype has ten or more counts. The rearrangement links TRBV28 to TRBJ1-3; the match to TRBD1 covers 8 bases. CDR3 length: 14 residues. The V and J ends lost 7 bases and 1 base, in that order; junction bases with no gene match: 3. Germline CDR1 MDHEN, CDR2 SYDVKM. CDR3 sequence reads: CASTTGGSGNTIYF. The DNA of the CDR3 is TGTGCCAGCACCACAGGGGGATCTGGAAACACCATATATTTT.

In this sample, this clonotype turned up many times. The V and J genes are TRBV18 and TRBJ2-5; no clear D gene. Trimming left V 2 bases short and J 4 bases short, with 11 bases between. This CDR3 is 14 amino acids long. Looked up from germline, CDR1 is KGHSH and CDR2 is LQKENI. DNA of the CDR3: TGTGCCAGCTCACCATCACTGTACGGAGAGACCCAGTACTTC. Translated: CASSPSLYGETQYF.

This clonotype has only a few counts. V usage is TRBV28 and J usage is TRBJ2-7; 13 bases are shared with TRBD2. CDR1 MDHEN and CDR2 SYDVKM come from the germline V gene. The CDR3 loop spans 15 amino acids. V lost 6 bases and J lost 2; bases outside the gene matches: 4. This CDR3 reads CASSSGLAGPYEQYF. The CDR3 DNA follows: TGTGCCAGCAGCTCGGGACTAGCGGGGCCCTACGAGCAGTACTTC.

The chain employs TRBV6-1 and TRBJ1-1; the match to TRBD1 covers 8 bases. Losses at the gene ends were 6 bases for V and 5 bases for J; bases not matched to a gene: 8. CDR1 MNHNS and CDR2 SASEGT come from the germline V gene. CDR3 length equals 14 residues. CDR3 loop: CASRGQGLVTEAFF. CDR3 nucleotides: TGTGCCAGCAGAGGACAGGGATTGGTAACTGAAGCTTTCTTT.

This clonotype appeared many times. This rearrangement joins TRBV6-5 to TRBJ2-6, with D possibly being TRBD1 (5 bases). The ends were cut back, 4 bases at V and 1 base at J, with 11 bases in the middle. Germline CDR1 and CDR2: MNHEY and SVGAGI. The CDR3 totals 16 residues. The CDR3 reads CASSSPHRSGANVLTF. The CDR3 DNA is TGTGCCAGCAGTTCGCCCCACAGGTCTGGGGCCAACGTCCTGACTTTC.